Described below is a single T cell receptor (beta chain) sequence and its context. This clonotype was seen only a few times. Its specific antigen is unknown. Base quality data are lacking; no much larger clone is found one base away. Receptors were amplified or captured by PCR. Sequencing used an Illumina HiSeq 2500. Unique molecular identifiers were incorporated into TCR beta cDNA libraries to reduce PCR and sequencing biases. About 500,000 cDNA molecules were obtained for every 1 to 10 million input T cells, so each molecule roughly corresponded to one T cell. The patient libraries were prepared and sequenced with the same protocol used for the earlier healthy control dataset. Samples belonging to the same batch were prepared together, multiplexed and sequenced on a shared HiSeq lane. In the authors' own workflow: Raw barcoded reads were processed with MIGEC, and single-read molecular identifier groups were discarded before consensus assembly and CDR3 extraction. VDJtools was used for post-analysis of the clonotype tables, with diversity normalized by down-sampling every dataset to the smallest sample size. In repertoire overlap clustering, CDR3 amino acid sequences, but not nucleotide sequences, were matched to correct batch-related cross-sample contamination. The raw public reads went through TCRdb reprocessing: fastp at Q25, MiXCR clone calling, in-frame beta chains kept. Identical CDR3 proteins give one entry, which carries the most common genes and DNA. Clone size and V and J calls follow TCRdb, not the original study. Counted in this sample were about 540,000 distinct CDR3 sequences; around 31% of them appeared once. The top ten hold around 6% of the sample.

To demonstrate the VDJtools post-analysis software, TCR beta repertoires were profiled from the peripheral blood of about 13 young patients with multiple sclerosis. Multiple sclerosis patients were children and adolescents aged about 6 to 17 years. The germline ends are 3 bases apart after V is trimmed by 0 bases and J by 2 bases. CDR1 DFQATT and CDR2 SNEGSKA were looked up in the germline V gene (reference sequence). The CDR3 holds 12 amino acids from the cysteine to the phenylalanine. CDR3 DNA is the only sequence kept; it has 36 bases, read in frame from the first base. This entry comes from a study of post-analysis software for immune sequencing data (dated by TCRdb to the mid-2010s). About the study as a whole: Recorded disease courses included relapsing-remitting, secondary progressive and progressive-relapsing multiple sclerosis, with some patients lacking subtype annotation. A subset of samples was prepared in parallel using single-end sample barcoding, then pooled and co-amplified after Illumina adapter ligation. Patient repertoires were compared against ten to eleven previously published healthy control repertoires from donors aged roughly 6 to 26 years.

General findings and caveats noted by the study authors: Direct clustering with F measure revealed strong co-clustering of samples prepared in the same batch, which led to a batch-effect correction. Significantly lower normalized Chao1 diversity was found in multiple sclerosis patients than in controls, suggesting substantial peripheral T-cell clonal expansion. The multiple sclerosis patient group was slightly younger than the control group. Patients showed significantly higher frequencies than controls for five TRBV segments, among them TRBV5-6, TRBV5-1 and TRBV20-1.

The chain is encoded by TRBV20-1 joined to TRBJ2-3; there is no confident call for the D gene. The source of this sequence is a girl aged 2 to 17 with multiple sclerosis. The source material was blood. The CDR3 is CSARDVTDTQYF. Read as DNA, the sequence is TGCAGTGCTAGAGACGTCACAGATACGCAGTATTTT.